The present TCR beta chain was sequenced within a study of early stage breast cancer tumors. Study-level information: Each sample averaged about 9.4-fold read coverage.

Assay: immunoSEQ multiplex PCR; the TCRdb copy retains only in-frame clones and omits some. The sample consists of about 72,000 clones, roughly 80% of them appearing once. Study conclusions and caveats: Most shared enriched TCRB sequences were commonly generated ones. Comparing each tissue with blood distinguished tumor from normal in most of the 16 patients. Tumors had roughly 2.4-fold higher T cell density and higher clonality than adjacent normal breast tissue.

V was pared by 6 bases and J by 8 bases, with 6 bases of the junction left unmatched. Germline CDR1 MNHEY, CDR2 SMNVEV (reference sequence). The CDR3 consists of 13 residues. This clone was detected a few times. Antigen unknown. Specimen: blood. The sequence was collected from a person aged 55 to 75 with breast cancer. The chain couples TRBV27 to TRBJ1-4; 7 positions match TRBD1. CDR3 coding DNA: TGTGCCAGCAGACGAACAGGGGAAGAAAAACTGTTTTTT. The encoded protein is CASRRTGEEKLFF.